This TCR beta chain comes out of a study of T cell responses to AZD1222 COVID-19 vaccine. Overall study findings and caveats: A mostly white British donor set with more females was recruited, and clonal diversity was possibly underestimated.

The method was immunoSEQ multiplex PCR; TCRdb's version includes in-frame clones alone and lacks a portion of them. The sample lists 100,000 to 150,000 clones; 88% were seen once. The CDR3 is 16 amino acids. Note on this clone: Its target is not known.

The rearrangement uses TRBV21-1 and TRBJ1-1; TRBD1, the table's D call, was not compared with the DNA. TRBV21-1 counts as a pseudogene. Sample: peripheral blood, taken on day 0 of AZD1222 vaccination. The sequence was obtained from an adult in good health. CDR3: CASPRDRGRRRTEAFF. CDR3 sequence (DNA): TGTGCCAGCCCCCGGGACAGGGGGCGCCGGAGGACTGAAGCTTTCTTT.